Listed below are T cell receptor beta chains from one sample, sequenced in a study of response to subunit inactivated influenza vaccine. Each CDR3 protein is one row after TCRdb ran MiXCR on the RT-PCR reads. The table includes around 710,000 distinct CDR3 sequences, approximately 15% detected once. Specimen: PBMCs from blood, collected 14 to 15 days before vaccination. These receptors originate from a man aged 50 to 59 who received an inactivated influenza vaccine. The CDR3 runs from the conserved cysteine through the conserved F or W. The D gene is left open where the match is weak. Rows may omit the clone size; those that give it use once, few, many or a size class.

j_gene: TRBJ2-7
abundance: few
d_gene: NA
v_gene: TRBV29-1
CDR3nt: TGCAGCGTTGTATCGGGGGCAACCTACGAGCAGTACTTC
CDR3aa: CSVVSGATYEQYF

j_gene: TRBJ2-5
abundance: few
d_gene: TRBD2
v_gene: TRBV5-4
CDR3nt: TGTGCCAGCAGCTTTCTTCCTAGCGGGAGTGAAGAGACCCAGTACTTC
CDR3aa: CASSFLPSGSEETQYF

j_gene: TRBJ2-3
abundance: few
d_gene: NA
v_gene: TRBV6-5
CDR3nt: TGTGCCAGCAGTTACTCGTCCCTCACAGATACGCAGTATTTT
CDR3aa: CASSYSSLTDTQYF

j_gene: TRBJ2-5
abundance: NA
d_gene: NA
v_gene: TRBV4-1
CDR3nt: TGCGCCAGCAGCCAAGTCCATACGGGGGAAGAGACCCAGTACTTC
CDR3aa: CASSQVHTGEETQYF

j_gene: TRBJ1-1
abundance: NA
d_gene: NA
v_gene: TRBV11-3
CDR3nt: TGTGCCAGCAGCTTAGTCAGTAACACTGAAGCTTACTTT
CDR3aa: CASSLVSNTEAYF

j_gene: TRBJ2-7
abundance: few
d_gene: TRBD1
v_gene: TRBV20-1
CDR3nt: TGCAGTGCAAGGACAGGGGGCGCTTCCTACGAGCAGTACTTC
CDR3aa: CSARTGGASYEQYF

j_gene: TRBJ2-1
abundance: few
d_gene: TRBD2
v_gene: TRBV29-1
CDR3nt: TGCAGCGCCGAACGTCGCGGGAGGGCCTGGGATGAGCAGTTCTTC
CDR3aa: CSAERRGRAWDEQFF

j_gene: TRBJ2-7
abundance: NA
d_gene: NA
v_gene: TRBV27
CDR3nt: TGTGCCAGCAGTTTATCGGGGGAACGGGAGTACGAGCAGTACTTC
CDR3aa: CASSLSGEREYEQYF

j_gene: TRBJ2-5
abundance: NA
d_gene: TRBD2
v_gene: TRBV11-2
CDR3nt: TGTGCCAGCAGCTCGTTCCTAGCGGGAGGGCCAGAGACCCAGTACTTC
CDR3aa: CASSSFLAGGPETQYF

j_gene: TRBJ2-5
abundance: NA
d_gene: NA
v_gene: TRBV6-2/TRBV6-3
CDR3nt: TGTGCCAGCAGTTACTCCTTGACTAAACAAGAGACCCAGTACTTC
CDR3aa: CASSYSLTKQETQYF

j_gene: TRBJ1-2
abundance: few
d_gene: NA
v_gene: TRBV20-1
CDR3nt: TGCAGTGCTACAACCGACATTGGCTACACCTTC
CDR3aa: CSATTDIGYTF

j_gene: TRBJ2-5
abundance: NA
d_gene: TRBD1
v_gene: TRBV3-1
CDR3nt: TGTGCCAGCAGCCAAGCCGACAGGGGGCTTCGAGAGACCCAGTACTTC
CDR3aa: CASSQADRGLRETQYF

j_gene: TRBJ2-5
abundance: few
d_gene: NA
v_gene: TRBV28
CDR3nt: TGTGCCAGCAGACCCCTCGTCCGCGATACCCAAGAGACCCAGTACTTC
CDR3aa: CASRPLVRDTQETQYF

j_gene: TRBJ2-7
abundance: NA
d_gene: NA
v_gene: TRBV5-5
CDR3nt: TGTGCCAGCAGCCCTGAGGTCCACGGCGAGCAGTACTTC
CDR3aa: CASSPEVHGEQYF

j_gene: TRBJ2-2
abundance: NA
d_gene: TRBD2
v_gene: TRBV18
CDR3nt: TGTGCCAGCTCACCAAGGACTAGCCTCGACACCGGGGAGCTGTTTTTT
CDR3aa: CASSPRTSLDTGELFF

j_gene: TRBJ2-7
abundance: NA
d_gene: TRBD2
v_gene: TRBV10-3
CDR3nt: TGTGCCATCAGTGACCCCCCGGGGGGGACCAAGACTAGCGGGGTAGCCTACGAGCAGTACTTC
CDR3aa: CAISDPPGGTKTSGVAYEQYF

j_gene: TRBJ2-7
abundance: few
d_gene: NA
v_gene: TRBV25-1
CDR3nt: TGTGCCAGCAGTGAATACAGGGGGGCTTACGAGCAGTACTTC
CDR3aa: CASSEYRGAYEQYF

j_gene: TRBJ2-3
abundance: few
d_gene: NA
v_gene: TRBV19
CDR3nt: TGTGCCAGTAGTATATTGGGGACTCTCACAGATACGCAGTATTTT
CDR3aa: CASSILGTLTDTQYF

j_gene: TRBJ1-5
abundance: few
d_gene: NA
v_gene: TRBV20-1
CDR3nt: TGCAGTGCTAGAGATCTGGGTAGGAGCAATCAGCCCCAGCATTTT
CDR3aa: CSARDLGRSNQPQHF

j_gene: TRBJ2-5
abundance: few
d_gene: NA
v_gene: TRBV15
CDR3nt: TGTGCCACCAGCAGAGCCGGAGGACAGCAAGAGACCCAGTACTTC
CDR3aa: CATSRAGGQQETQYF

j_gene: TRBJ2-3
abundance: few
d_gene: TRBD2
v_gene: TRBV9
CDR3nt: TGTGCCAGCAGCTCCCCAGCCAGCGGGAGGCGAGATACGCAGTATTTT
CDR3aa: CASSSPASGRRDTQYF

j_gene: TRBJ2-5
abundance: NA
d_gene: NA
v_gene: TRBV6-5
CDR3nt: TGTGCCAGCAGTTACTCGGGGGGACCACTTAGAGAGACCCAGTACTTC
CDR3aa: CASSYSGGPLRETQYF

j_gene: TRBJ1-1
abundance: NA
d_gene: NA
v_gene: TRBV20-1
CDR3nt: TGCAGTGCTAGCCAGGGAGCCACTGAAGCTTTCTTT
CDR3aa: CSASQGATEAFF

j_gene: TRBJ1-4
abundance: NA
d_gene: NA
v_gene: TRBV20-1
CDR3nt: TGCAGTGCTAGGGGGGCCTTTAATGAAAAACTGTTTTTT
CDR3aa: CSARGAFNEKLFF

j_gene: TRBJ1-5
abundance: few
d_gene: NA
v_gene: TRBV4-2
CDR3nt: TGTGCCAGCAGCCAAGATGAGGGTTATAGCAATCAGCCCCAGCATTTT
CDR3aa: CASSQDEGYSNQPQHF

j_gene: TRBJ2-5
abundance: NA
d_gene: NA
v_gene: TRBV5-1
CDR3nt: TGCGCCAGCAGCGCCAATGATTATTCGGAGACCCAGTACTTC
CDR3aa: CASSANDYSETQYF

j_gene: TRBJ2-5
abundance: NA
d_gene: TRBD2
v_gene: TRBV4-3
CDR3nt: TGCGCCAGCAGCCACGGGACTAGCGCCGAAGAGACCCAGTACTTC
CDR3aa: CASSHGTSAEETQYF

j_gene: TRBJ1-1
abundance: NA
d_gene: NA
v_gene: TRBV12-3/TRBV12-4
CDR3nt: TGTGCCAGCAGTTTAAATAACCCTGAAGCTTTCTTT
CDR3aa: CASSLNNPEAFF

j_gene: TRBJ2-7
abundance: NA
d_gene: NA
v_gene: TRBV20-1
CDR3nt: TGCAGTGCTAGAGAGGCCAGGGGGGTATCCTACGAGCAGTACTTC
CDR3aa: CSAREARGVSYEQYF